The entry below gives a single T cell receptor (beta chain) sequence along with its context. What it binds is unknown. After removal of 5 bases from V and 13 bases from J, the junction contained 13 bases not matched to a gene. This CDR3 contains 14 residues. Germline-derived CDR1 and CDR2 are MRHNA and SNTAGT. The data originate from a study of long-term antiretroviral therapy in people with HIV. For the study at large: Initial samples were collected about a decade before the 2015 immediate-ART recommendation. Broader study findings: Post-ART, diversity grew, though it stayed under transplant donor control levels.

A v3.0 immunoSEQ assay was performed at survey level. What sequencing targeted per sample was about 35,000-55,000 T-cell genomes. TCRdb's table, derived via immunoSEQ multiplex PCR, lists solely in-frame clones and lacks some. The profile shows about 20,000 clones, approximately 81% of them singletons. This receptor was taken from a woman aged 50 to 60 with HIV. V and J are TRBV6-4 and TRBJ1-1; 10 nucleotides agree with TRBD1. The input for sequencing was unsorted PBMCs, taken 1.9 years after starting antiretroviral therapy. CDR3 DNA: TGTGCCAGCAGTAACACCGGGACAGGGGATCTTGTTTTCTTT. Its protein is CASSNTGTGDLVFF.